A single sample gave rise to the 21 T cell receptor beta chains below, sequenced in a study of T cells after yellow fever vaccination. From the 5' RACE reads, TCRdb called clonotypes with MiXCR, one entry per CDR3 protein. Of 60,000 to 85,000 distinct CDR3 sequences in the sample, about 7% were seen once. The sequencing here drew on CD8+ T cells sorted from PBMCs, taken more than 35 days after the first yellow fever vaccination. These receptors were taken from a man aged 18 to 35 who received the YFV17D yellow fever vaccine.

The rearrangement links TRBV5-6 to TRBJ1-1, with D tentatively TRBD1 (5 bases). This CDR3 spans 15 amino acids. Germline V gene sequence: CDR1 SGHDT, CDR2 YYEEEE. V dropped 4 bases and J dropped 3 bases, with 16 bases sitting between them. The CDR3 region is CASSPYIGADTEAFF. CDR3 nucleotide sequence: TGTGCCAGCAGCCCTTACATAGGGGCGGACACTGAAGCTTTCTTT. The variable domain in full, with the rest retrieved from reference TRBV5-6 and TRBJ1-1, is DAGVTQSPTHLIKTRGQQVTLRCSPKSGHDTVSWYQQALGQGPQFIFQYYEEEERQRGNFPDRFSGHQFPNYSSELNVNALLLGDSALYLCASSPYIGADTEAFFGQGTRLTVV.

This clonotype was seen repeatedly, ten times or more. This chain connects TRBV12-3 or TRBV12-4 to TRBJ2-7; unclear D gene. CDR3 length: 13 residues. Trimming took off 1 base at V and 3 bases at J, with 7 bases between the two ends. The CDR3, as DNA: TGTGCCAGCAGTTTAGGGAGAGTCTACGAGCAGTACGTC. It encodes CASSLGRVYEQYV.

This clonotype was recorded at least ten times. The rearrangement uses TRBV25-1 and TRBJ2-6, with 10 bases fitting TRBD1. V was pared by 8 bases and J by 3 bases, with 13 bases of the junction left unmatched. The CDR3 runs 18 residues. CDR1 and CDR2 from the germline V gene are MGHDK and SYGVNS. The chain's CDR3 is CASGGVDRGRGGANVLTF. The CDR3 nucleotides read TGTGCCAGCGGGGGAGTTGACAGGGGGCGAGGTGGGGCCAACGTCCTGACTTTC.

Note on this clonotype: A read error is possible here, since a much larger clone lies one base away. The chain employs TRBV5-1 and TRBJ2-1; D might be TRBD1 (5 bases). The V gene's germline CDR1 is SGHRS and CDR2 YFSETQ. Trimming shortened V by 7 bases and J by 3 bases, and 11 bases separated the two germline ends. CDR3 length equals 13 residues. CDR3: CASGDTGYNEQFF. The CDR3 region has the DNA TGCGCCAGCGGAGATACAGGCTACAATGAGCAGTTCTTC.

This clonotype was seen at least ten times. The chain employs TRBV20-1 and TRBJ2-1, with D perhaps given as TRBD1 or TRBD2 (6 bases each). Germline lookup yields CDR1 DFQATT and CDR2 SNEGSKA (reference sequence). CDR3 length equals 12 residues. V was cut by 3 bases and J by 6 bases, with 9 bases left in between. This CDR3 reads CSASEGGNEQFF. CDR3 nucleotide sequence: TGCAGTGCTAGCGAGGGGGGCAATGAGCAGTTCTTC.

This clonotype was recorded many times. The J gene is TRBJ2-2, the V gene TRBV18; perhaps TRBD2 as D (6 bases). The CDR3 is 14 amino acids. The V gene lost 0 bases and the J gene lost 5 bases, with 7 bases spanning the gap. Germline values: CDR1 KGHSH, CDR2 LQKENI. This chain's CDR3 is CASSPPGRTGELFF. CDR3 in DNA: TGTGCCAGCTCACCACCAGGGAGGACCGGGGAGCTGTTTTTT.

The rearrangement links TRBV20-1 to TRBJ1-6; D is ambiguous. V shed 5 bases and J shed 7 bases, with 15 bases lying between them. Germline loops: CDR1 DFQATT, CDR2 SNEGSKA (reference sequence). The CDR3 extends over 14 amino acids. The CDR3 sequence is CSAAVAESNSPLHF. DNA of the CDR3: TGCAGTGCTGCCGTGGCGGAGTCAAATTCACCCCTCCACTTT.

This clonotype was recorded a few times. The rearrangement joins TRBV6-5 to TRBJ1-6, with TRBD1 matching 8 bases. Germline assignment: CDR1 MNHEY and CDR2 SVGAGI. The CDR3 length is 16 residues. J lost 7 bases, V lost 4 bases, and 9 bases had no gene match. The CDR3: CASSSYAGTGNSPLHF. For the CDR3, the DNA is TGTGCCAGCAGTTCATACGCCGGGACAGGAAATTCACCCCTCCACTTT.

Details on this clonotype: A much larger clone sits a single nucleotide away, making a read error possible. V is TRBV29-1 and J is TRBJ1-1; 7 bases align to TRBD1. From germline, CDR1 is SQVTM and CDR2 ANQGSEA. Trimming at V came to 4 bases and at J to 1 base, leaving 3 bases not matched to a gene. This CDR3 has 13 residues. The CDR3 loop reads CSVVTGANTEAFF. The CDR3 nucleotides are TGCAGCGTTGTAACAGGGGCGAACACTGAAGCTTTCTTT.

This clonotype showed up many times. V gene TRBV20-1 combines with J gene TRBJ1-6; D is undetermined. The CDR3 runs 11 residues. The germline V gene encodes CDR1 DFQATT and CDR2 SNEGSKA (reference sequence). The V end lost 6 bases, the J end lost 6 bases, and 6 bases lay between the germline ends. Written as DNA, the CDR3 is TGCAGTGCCAACATTAATTCACCCCTCCACTTT. It specifies CSANINSPLHF.

This clonotype was found many times. The chain joins TRBV7-9 to TRBJ1-5, with TRBD1 matching over 10 bases. This CDR3 spans 15 amino acids. Germline V gives CDR1 SEHNR, CDR2 FQNEAQ (reference sequence). V dropped 5 bases and J dropped 3; count of bases not matched to a gene: 4. The DNA of the CDR3 is TGTGCCAGCAGCGGGACAGGGGACATCAATCAGCCCCAGCATTTT. Translated, it gives CASSGTGDINQPQHF.

The rearrangement uses TRBV6-5 and TRBJ1-3, with 9 bases that match TRBD1. Germline values: CDR1 MNHEY, CDR2 SVGAGI. The CDR3 is 17 residues long. V shed 2 bases and J 8 bases; nucleotides not matched to a gene: 13. CDR3 DNA: TGTGCCAGCAGTTACACTATTCCGGGACAGGGTCGGGACACCATATATTTT. Residues: CASSYTIPGQGRDTIYF.

This clonotype was detected many times. V and J are TRBV6-4 and TRBJ2-3, with TRBD2 identical over 8 bases. This CDR3 region has 15 residues. V shed 4 bases, J shed 2 bases, and the junction held 5 bases outside the gene matches. In germline, CDR1 is MRHNA, CDR2 SNTAGT. CDR3: CASSASGGSTDTQYF. CDR3 coding DNA: TGTGCCAGCAGTGCCAGCGGGGGTTCCACAGATACGCAGTATTTT.

This clonotype appeared many times. The chain links TRBV5-1 to TRBJ1-1; D remains unclear. This CDR3 spans 16 amino acids. CDR1 is SGHRS, CDR2 YFSETQ, per germline. Trimming removed 0 bases at V and 1 base at J, with 13 bases between. The CDR3 sequence is CASSLAGPRQNTEAFF. CDR3 sequence (DNA): TGCGCCAGCAGCTTGGCCGGGCCCCGTCAGAACACTGAAGCTTTCTTT.

The CDR3 sequence is CASSVQDSYYGYTF. For the CDR3, the DNA is TGTGCCAGCAGTGTTCAGGACAGCTACTATGGCTACACCTTC. V and J are TRBV6-1 and TRBJ1-2; possible D gene TRBD1, 6 bases. The CDR3 sequence is 14 residues long. V lost 4 bases, J lost 3 bases, and 12 bases lay in between. The germline V gene encodes CDR1 MNHNS and CDR2 SASEGT.

The sample holds many counts of this clonotype. CDR3 amino acids: CSVEETGAEQYF. The DNA of the CDR3 is TGCAGCGTTGAGGAGACAGGGGCCGAGCAGTACTTC. This sequence joins TRBV29-1 and TRBJ2-7; 8 bases line up with TRBD1. CDR1 is SQVTM and CDR2 is ANQGSEA in the germline V gene. Losses at the gene ends were 3 bases for V and 6 bases for J; bases not matched to a gene: 4. The CDR3 totals 12 residues.

This clonotype was counted only a few times. The chain is built from TRBV30 and TRBJ2-2; no clear D. The CDR3 length is 12 residues. V lost 0 bases, J lost 5 bases, and 4 bases lay in between. Germline lookup yields CDR1 GTSNPN and CDR2 SVGIG (reference sequence). The CDR3: CAWSVYTGELFF. The CDR3 coding sequence is TGTGCCTGGAGTGTATATACCGGGGAGCTGTTTTTT. The variable domain in full, completed from reference TRBV30 and TRBJ2-2, reads SQTIHQWPATLVQPVGSPLSLECTVEGTSNPNLYWYRQAAGRGLQLLFYSVGIGQISSEVPQNLSASRPQDRQFILSSKKLLLSDSGFYLCAWSVYTGELFFGEGSRLTVL.

This clonotype came up many times. The CDR3 DNA reads as TGCAGTGCTAGACCACCGGACAGGGACTACGAGCAGTACGTC. This sequence encodes CSARPPDRDYEQYV. The chain carries TRBV20-1 and TRBJ2-7; 8 nucleotides align to TRBD1. The germline gives CDR1 DFQATT, CDR2 SNEGSKA (reference sequence). The CDR3 covers 14 residues. Trimming removed 2 bases from V and 3 bases from J; junction bases left unmatched: 6.

This chain links TRBV7-2 with TRBJ1-5; no reliable D call. This CDR3 region has 15 residues. The V end was cut by 5 bases, the J end by 0 bases, with 11 bases between. The germline V gene encodes CDR1 SGHTA and CDR2 FQGNSA. CDR3 bases: TGTGCCAGCAGCCGGGAAGGGTATAGCAATCAGCCCCAGCATTTT. It specifies CASSREGYSNQPQHF.

This clonotype appeared a few times. The V call is TRBV6-2 or TRBV6-3, the J call TRBJ2-2; D gene ambiguous. The CDR3 extends over 15 amino acids. Deletions cut 5 bases from V and 7 bases from J, with 17 bases between. The germline gives CDR1 MNHEY, CDR2 SVGEGT. CDR3 nucleotide sequence: TGTGCCAGCAGTGGTTACCCTTCTATAAACGGGGAGCTGTTTTTT. Protein product: CASSGYPSINGELFF.

There are many counts of this clonotype. V usage is TRBV12-3 or TRBV12-4 and J usage is TRBJ2-3; D remains ambiguous. CDR3 length: 12 amino acids. V was trimmed by 6 bases and J by 6 bases, leaving 10 bases between them. The CDR3 coding sequence is TGTGCCAGCAGCCCTTTTAGTGATACGCAGTATTTT. It codes for CASSPFSDTQYF.